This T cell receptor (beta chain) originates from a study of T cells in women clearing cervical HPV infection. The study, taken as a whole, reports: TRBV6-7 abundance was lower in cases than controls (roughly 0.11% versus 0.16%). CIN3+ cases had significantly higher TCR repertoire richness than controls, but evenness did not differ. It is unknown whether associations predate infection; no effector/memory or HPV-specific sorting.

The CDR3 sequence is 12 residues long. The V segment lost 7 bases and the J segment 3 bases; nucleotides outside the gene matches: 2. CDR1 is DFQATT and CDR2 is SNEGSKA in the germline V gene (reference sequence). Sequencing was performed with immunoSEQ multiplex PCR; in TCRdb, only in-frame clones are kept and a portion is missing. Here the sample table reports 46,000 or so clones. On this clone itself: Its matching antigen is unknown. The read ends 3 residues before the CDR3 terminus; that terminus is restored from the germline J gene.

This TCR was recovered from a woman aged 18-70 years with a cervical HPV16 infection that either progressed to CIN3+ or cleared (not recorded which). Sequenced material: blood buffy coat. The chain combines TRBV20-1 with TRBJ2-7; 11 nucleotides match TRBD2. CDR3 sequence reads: CSVTSGNYEQYF. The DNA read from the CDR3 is TGCAGTGTGACTAGCGGGAACTACGAG.